The following is a TCR beta chain sequence with its context. Its antigen is as yet unknown. Every donor was a healthy person donating bone marrow. Though probably carrying unrecorded immune exposures, donors were nominally healthy at sampling. The sample belongs to a study of cytomegalovirus exposure and HLA in healthy donors. Across the study: A preliminary data release comprised around 85 million unique TCRs obtained from HLA-typed donors.

Study-level points and caveats: In a later analysis, an Asian-associated ancestry cluster reportedly showed fewer N-insertions than the roughly 710-donor mean.

In germline, CDR1 is LNHNV, CDR2 YYDKDF (reference sequence). The CDR3 loop spans 14 amino acids. The V gene lost 11 bases and the J gene lost 1 base, with 17 bases spanning the gap. Primers included in the PCR were 60 Vbeta and 13 Jbeta primers. Some clones are missing from TCRdb's copy, which holds only in-frame ones; the method was immunoSEQ multiplex PCR. The sample shows 100,000 to 150,000 clones, about 80% of them seen only once. The receptor was derived from a young man in good health and CMV-seronegative. The V gene is TRBV15, the J gene TRBJ1-1; D might be TRBD1 (6 bases). The material sequenced was PBMCs. The CDR3 DNA reads as TGTGCCGCTAAAACATTGGGGGCGAACACTGAAGCTTTCTTT. It translates to CAAKTLGANTEAFF.